This is a list of T cell receptor beta chains from one sample in a study of blood T cell repertoires in COVID-19. Profiling relied on immunoSEQ multiplex PCR, and the TCRdb table lists in-frame clones only, not all of them. The data show around 250,000 clones, around 91% seen once. Sequencing was done on a sample of peripheral blood. The receptors originated from a woman between 55 and 75 years old with COVID-19, enrolled during active disease. The CDR3 runs from the conserved cysteine through the conserved F or W. A D gene is named only where the DNA matches it firmly. Clone size, where shown, is once, few, many, or a class for clones that have expanded.

- | TRBD1 | TRBJ2-7 | TRBV25-1 | CASSPGTVYEQYF | TGTGCCAGCAGCCCCGGGACAGTCTACGAGCAGTACTTC
few | TRBD1 | TRBJ1-2 | TRBV6-2/TRBV6-3 | CASSRGQGYGYTF | TGTGCCAGCAGTCGCGGACAGGGCTATGGCTACACCTTC
few | - | TRBJ1-1 | TRBV7-2 | CASSLSGNTEAFF | TGTGCCAGCAGCTTATCGGGGAACACTGAAGCTTTCTTT
- | TRBD1 | TRBJ1-6 | TRBV19 | CASSNMPGQKNSPLHF | TGTGCCAGTAGCAATATGCCGGGACAGAAAAATTCACCCCTCCACTTT
- | - | TRBJ1-1 | TRBV6-4 | CASSPSPRRDNLNTEAFF | TGTGCCAGCAGCCCGAGTCCGAGACGGGACAACTTGAACACTGAAGCTTTCTTT
- | TRBD1 | TRBJ1-3 | TRBV7-9 | CASRGQAFSGNTIYF | TGTGCCAGCAGGGGACAGGCATTCTCTGGAAACACCATATATTTT
- | - | TRBJ1-1 | TRBV6-2/TRBV6-3 | CASSLRDTMNTEAFF | TGTGCCAGCAGTCTCCGGGACACCATGAACACTGAAGCTTTCTTT
- | TRBD1 | TRBJ1-5 | TRBV4-2 | CASSQGGQGRNQPQHF | TGTGCCAGCAGCCAAGGGGGACAGGGACGGAATCAGCCCCAGCATTTT
- | TRBD1 | TRBJ2-7 | TRBV18 | CASSTGGYEQYF | TGTGCCAGCTCAACAGGGGGCTACGAGCAGTACTTC
- | TRBD2 | TRBJ2-5 | TRBV6-2/TRBV6-3 | CASSYPGTSGGFQETQYF | TGTGCCAGCAGTTACCCGGGGACTAGCGGGGGGTTCCAAGAGACCCAGTACTTC
once | TRBD1 | TRBJ2-1 | TRBV4-1 | CASSHLPGQGYNEQFF | TGCGCCAGCAGCCATTTACCGGGACAGGGCTACAATGAGCAGTTCTTC
- | - | TRBJ1-1 | TRBV10-3 | CAITSDPNTEAFF | TGTGCCATCACTAGTGATCCCAACACTGAAGCTTTCTTT
- | - | TRBJ2-5 | TRBV13 | CASSSTSPETQYF | TGTGCCAGCAGCTCAACTAGCCCCGAGACCCAGTACTTC
- | - | TRBJ2-6 | TRBV7-8 | CASSWGQLSGANVLTF | TGTGCCAGCAGCTGGGGACAACTTTCAGGGGCCAACGTCCTGACTTTC
- | - | TRBJ1-1 | TRBV15 | CATSRVRGLNAVAFF | TGTGCCACCAGCAGAGTTAGGGGACTAAATGCTGTGGCTTTCTTT
- | - | TRBJ1-2 | TRBV7-9 | CASSLVGQSLAF | TGTGCCAGCAGCTTAGTGGGACAATCCCTTGCCTTC
- | TRBD2 | TRBJ2-1 | TRBV4-1 | CASSPGIAGAYNEQFF | TGCGCCAGCAGCCCAGGCATAGCGGGCGCCTACAATGAGCAGTTCTTC
- | TRBD1 | TRBJ1-1 | TRBV4-2 | CASSQEIRDRGLAFF | TGTGCCAGCAGCCAAGAGATCCGGGACAGGGGGTTAGCTTTCTTT
few | - | TRBJ1-2 | TRBV7-9 | CASSLVVGQGYTF | TGTGCCAGCAGCTTAGTCGTGGGGCAGGGCTACACCTTC
once | - | TRBJ2-5 | TRBV19 | CASSTGQQETQYF | TGTGCCAGTAGTACTGGGCAGCAAGAGACCCAGTACTTC
- | TRBD1 | TRBJ1-1 | TRBV6-6 | CASRNRGSGNTEAFF | TGTGCCAGCAGGAACAGGGGGTCAGGGAACACTGAAGCTTTCTTT
- | TRBD1 | TRBJ2-2 | TRBV3-1/TRBV3-2 | CASSQVGTGGSGELFF | TGTGCCAGCAGCCAAGTAGGGACAGGGGGCTCCGGGGAGCTGTTTTTT
once | - | TRBJ1-2 | TRBV9 | CASSYSYPYGYTF | TGTGCCAGCAGCTACTCCTATCCCTATGGCTACACCTTC
- | TRBD1 | TRBJ1-4 | TRBV7-2 | CASSSDRGDEKLFF | TGTGCCAGCAGCTCCGACAGGGGGGACGAAAAACTGTTTTTT
- | - | TRBJ2-7 | TRBV27 | CASRINRDSYEQYF | TGTGCCAGCAGGATTAACCGAGACTCCTACGAGCAGTACTTC
- | TRBD1 | TRBJ1-1 | TRBV3-1/TRBV3-2 | CASSNHRDRFSDTEAFF | TGTGCCAGCAGCAATCACCGGGACAGGTTTTCCGACACTGAAGCTTTCTTT
- | - | TRBJ1-3 | TRBV6-2/TRBV6-3 | CASSPSGGGNTIYF | TGTGCCAGCAGCCCCTCGGGTGGTGGAAACACCATATATTTT
- | TRBD1 | TRBJ2-1 | TRBV4-1 | CASSQPRTGGNEQFF | TGCGCCAGCAGCCAACCAAGGACAGGGGGCAATGAGCAGTTCTTC
- | - | TRBJ1-1 | TRBV18 | CASSLSVTGNTEAFF | TGTGCCAGCTCACTAAGCGTGACGGGAAACACTGAAGCTTTCTTT
few | - | TRBJ1-2 | TRBV5-4 | CASSPKQVLGGYTF | TGTGCCAGCAGCCCTAAACAGGTTCTCGGAGGCTACACCTTC
once | TRBD1 | TRBJ1-1 | TRBV6-2/TRBV6-3 | CASSRGQTLNTEAFF | TGTGCCAGCAGCCGGGGACAGACCCTGAACACTGAAGCTTTCTTT
- | TRBD1 | TRBJ1-6 | TRBV28 | CASTGQGLNFGSPLHF | TGTGCCAGCACCGGACAGGGCCTTAATTTCGGTTCACCCCTCCACTTT
- | TRBD1 | TRBJ1-3 | TRBV6-6 | CASTTPGQGAGNTIYF | TGTGCCAGCACCACCCCGGGACAGGGGGCTGGAAACACCATATATTTT
- | TRBD1 | TRBJ1-6 | TRBV25-1 | CASRYQGDSPLHF | TGTGCCAGCAGATATCAGGGGGACTCACCCCTCCACTTT
- | - | TRBJ1-1 | TRBV3-1/TRBV3-2 | CASSQHLQATVEAFF | TGTGCCAGCAGCCAACACTTACAGGCTACCGTTGAAGCTTTCTTT
- | TRBD1 | TRBJ2-3 | TRBV9 | CASSAGGTDTQYF | TGTGCCAGCAGCGCAGGGGGAACAGATACGCAGTATTTT
- | - | TRBJ2-1 | TRBV27 | CASSPSGRGRNNEQFF | TGTGCCAGCAGTCCGAGTGGGCGGGGGCGGAACAATGAGCAGTTCTTC
- | TRBD1 | TRBJ1-1 | TRBV7-2 | CASSRRQGMNTEAFF | TGTGCCAGCAGCCGGCGACAGGGGATGAACACTGAAGCTTTCTTT
- | - | TRBJ1-2 | TRBV19 | CASSIGGANYGYTF | TGTGCCAGTAGTATTGGGGGGGCGAACTATGGCTACACCTTC
- | TRBD1 | TRBJ2-1 | TRBV5-5 | CASSWGQGRRNEQFF | TGTGCCAGCAGCTGGGGACAGGGAAGAAGGAATGAGCAGTTCTTC
- | TRBD1 | TRBJ1-6 | TRBV9 | CASSVGNRGSSPLHF | TGTGCCAGCAGCGTAGGGAACAGGGGGAGTTCACCCCTCCACTTT